These 27 T cell receptor beta chains originate from one sample sequenced in a study of molecular identifiers for immune sequencing clone quantification. TCRdb analysed the PCR reads with MiXCR anew, one entry per CDR3 protein. This sample has approximately 90,000 distinct CDR3 sequences, with more than 20% found just once. Sequences were obtained from naive CD8+ T cells from blood, with Jurkat cell RNA spiked in. Specified subset: FACS-sorted CD8+CD4-CCR7+CD45RA+ naive T cells. Every receptor here comes from a human donor in good health. Some libraries in this study had Jurkat cell RNA spiked in.

In this sample, this clonotype turned up many times. The CDR3 region has the DNA TGTGCCAGTAGTATAGGGGTGGCGGGAGCAGATACGCAGTATTTT. Its protein is CASSIGVAGADTQYF. The chain links TRBV19 to TRBJ2-3; TRBD2 matches at 7 bases. J was trimmed by 4 bases and V by 1 base; bases with no gene match: 5. There are 15 residues in the CDR3. Germline values: CDR1 LNHDA, CDR2 SQIVND (reference sequence).

This clonotype was observed many times. The CDR3 here is CASSPEYQETQYF. In DNA form, the CDR3 reads TGTGCCAGCAGCCCAGAGTACCAAGAGACCCAGTACTTC. The chain has TRBV7-7 and TRBJ2-5; no clear D. From germline, CDR1 is SSHAT and CDR2 FNYEAQ (reference sequence). The V gene lost 5 bases and the J gene lost 0 bases, with 7 bases spanning the gap. This CDR3 is 13 amino acids long.

Note on this clonotype: A much larger clone sits a single nucleotide away, making a read error possible. V and J are TRBV7-6 and TRBJ2-7; D gene ambiguous. The V and J ends lost 0 bases and 6 bases respectively, with 9 bases between them. The CDR3 consists of 13 residues. Per germline, CDR1 SGHVS and CDR2 FNYEAQ. In nucleotides, the CDR3 is TGTGCCAGCAGCTTAGCGAGGTGGCCCGAGCAGTACTTC. Its protein product is CASSLARWPEQYF.

This clonotype came up a few times. A much larger clonotype is one base distant, so this may be a read error. The rearrangement links TRBV28 to TRBJ2-4; 7 bases agree with TRBD1. The J call may be in error: the DNA end matches TRBJ2-1 better. Germline lookup yields CDR1 MDHEN and CDR2 SYDVKM. CDR3 size: 15 residues. CDR3 sequence reads: CASSYRGLAKNIQFF. The CDR3 DNA reads as TGTGCCAGCAGTTACAGGGGTCTAGCCAAAAACATTCAGTTCTTC.

The table lists this clonotype with many counts. The chain combines TRBV6-1 with TRBJ1-1; D is uncertain. Germline assignment: CDR1 MNHNS and CDR2 SASEGT. V lost 8 bases and J lost 4, with 14 bases in between. The CDR3 covers 13 residues. The DNA for the CDR3 is TGTGCCAGCGGGAGGGTCACGGGCACTGAAGCTTTCTTT. Its protein is CASGRVTGTEAFF.

This clonotype appeared many times. V usage is TRBV7-2 and J usage is TRBJ2-3; 7 nucleotides match TRBD2. The CDR3 sequence is 16 residues long. The V segment lost 4 bases and the J segment 0 bases; nucleotides outside the gene matches: 7. Germline V gene lookup returns CDR1 SGHTA and CDR2 FQGNSA. CDR3 DNA: TGTGCCAGCAGCTCCCGACTAGCAGCTAGCACAGATACGCAGTATTTT. The encoded protein is CASSSRLAASTDTQYF.

In the case of this clonotype: At one end the junction does not follow the germline gene, possibly because of a read error. The chain employs TRBV18 and TRBJ1-3; D is unclear. The CDR3 is 13 residues long. Germline assignment: CDR1 KGHSH and CDR2 LQKENI. CDR3 in DNA: TGTGCCAGCACACCCTCACACGGAAACACCATATATTTT. The encoded protein is CASTPSHGNTIYF.

A few counts support this clonotype. V is TRBV6-2 or TRBV6-3 and J is TRBJ1-1; D is ambiguous. The CDR3 loop spans 13 amino acids. With 0 bases removed from V and 8 bases from J, the gap between germline ends came to 10 bases. The germline gives CDR1 MNHEY, CDR2 SVGEGT. The CDR3 spells CASSYSPSREAFF. CDR3 coding DNA: TGTGCCAGCAGTTACTCTCCTTCACGCGAAGCTTTCTTT.

Only a few counts were recorded for this clonotype. V and J are TRBV6-1 and TRBJ2-7; D remains ambiguous. Trimming removed 2 bases at V and 3 bases at J, with 14 bases between. Germline V lookup: CDR1 MNHNS, CDR2 SASEGT. CDR3 length: 15 amino acids. This chain's CDR3 is CASSERGFGFYEQYF. The CDR3 bases are TGTGCCAGCAGTGAAAGAGGATTCGGGTTCTACGAGCAGTACTTC.

There are many counts of this clonotype. V and J are TRBV5-5 and TRBJ2-7, with D uncertain. This CDR3 has 12 residues. V was trimmed by 0 bases and J by 7 bases, leaving 8 bases between them. The germline V gene encodes CDR1 SGHKS and CDR2 YYEKEE (reference sequence). This CDR3 reads CASSLVPDEQYF. DNA for the CDR3: TGTGCCAGCAGCTTGGTTCCAGATGAGCAGTACTTC.

This sequence joins TRBV18 and TRBJ2-6, with D hard to call. The CDR3 is 19 residues long. V dropped 1 base and J dropped 0 bases, with 16 bases sitting between them. Germline V lookup: CDR1 KGHSH, CDR2 LQKENI. CDR3 in amino acids: CASSPQGIENLSGANVLTF. DNA for the CDR3: TGTGCCAGCTCACCACAGGGAATCGAAAACCTCTCTGGGGCCAACGTCCTGACTTTC.

This clonotype has only a few counts. The chain carries TRBV20-1 and TRBJ1-6; D uncertain. Trimming removed 2 bases at V and 7 bases at J, with 12 bases between. This CDR3 has 14 residues. CDR1 is DFQATT and CDR2 is SNEGSKA in the germline V gene (reference sequence). This CDR3 is CSARSDLWNSPLHF. CDR3 in DNA: TGCAGTGCTAGATCGGACTTGTGGAATTCACCCCTCCACTTT.

The V gene is TRBV30, the J gene TRBJ2-3; D is unclear. V was shortened by 4 bases and J by 2 bases, with 13 bases between the two germline ends. This CDR3 comprises 14 residues. Germline CDR1 is GTSNPN and CDR2 is SVGIG (reference sequence). In DNA form, the CDR3 reads TGTGCCTGGAATTTGGTGTGGACCACAGATACGCAGTATTTT. It encodes CAWNLVWTTDTQYF.

Comments on this clonotype: A much larger clone differs from this one at a single base, so this may be a read error. This chain uses TRBV5-6 with TRBJ2-2, with D tentatively TRBD1 or TRBD2 (5 bases each). The length of the CDR3 is 14 residues. Per the germline V gene, CDR1 is SGHDT and CDR2 is YYEEEE. DNA of the CDR3: TGTGCCAGCAGCACAGGTTACAGCGTCGGGGACCTGTTTTTT. Protein sequence: CASSTGYSVGDLFF.

This clonotype was detected many times. The chain employs TRBV5-4 and TRBJ1-1; 9 nucleotides line up with TRBD1. V dropped 4 bases and J dropped 6; count of bases not matched to a gene: 10. The CDR3 is made up of 15 amino acids. Germline V gene sequence: CDR1 SGHNT, CDR2 YYREEE (reference sequence). CDR3 protein: CASSPRNRGPAEAFF. In DNA form, the CDR3 reads TGTGCCAGCAGCCCCCGCAACAGGGGGCCCGCTGAAGCTTTCTTT.

This clonotype was recorded many times. The chain links TRBV30 to TRBJ2-5; the D gene is possibly TRBD2 (6 bases). The length of the CDR3 is 14 residues. Trimming cost V 7 bases and J 4 bases, with 19 bases left between them. Germline values: CDR1 GTSNPN, CDR2 SVGIG (reference sequence). CDR3 sequence reads: CAFDGTYTPETQYF. Written as DNA, the CDR3 is TGTGCCTTTGATGGGACTTATACCCCAGAGACCCAGTACTTC.

In this sample, this clonotype turned up many times. This sequence joins TRBV19 and TRBJ2-2, with D possibly being TRBD1 (6 bases). The V and J ends lost 3 bases and 5 bases respectively, with 13 bases between them. Germline CDR1 LNHDA, CDR2 SQIVND (reference sequence). This CDR3 is 15 amino acids long. The CDR3 reads CASSIGRTATGELFF. The CDR3 region has the DNA TGTGCCAGTAGTATTGGTAGGACAGCTACCGGGGAGCTGTTTTTT.

The chain joins TRBV10-2 to TRBJ1-1, with D unclear. From germline, CDR1 is WSHSY and CDR2 SAAADI. V lost 2 bases to trimming and J lost 0 bases, with 13 bases between them. The CDR3 length is 16 residues. The CDR3 sequence is CASSEPPPRMNTEAFF. For the CDR3, the DNA is TGCGCCAGCAGTGAGCCTCCCCCCAGAATGAACACTGAAGCTTTCTTT.

In regard to this clonotype: One end of the junction varies from germline; a read error may be responsible. This chain's CDR3 is CASSLRDREYGQYF. CDR3 nucleotide sequence: TGCGCCAGCAGCCTCCGGGACAGAGAATACGGGCAGTACTTC. The V and J genes are TRBV4-3 and TRBJ2-7; 7 positions match TRBD1. Per germline, CDR1 LGHNA and CDR2 YSLEER. The CDR3 extends over 14 amino acids.

This clonotype has ten or more counts. The V and J genes are TRBV5-6 and TRBJ1-1, with D possibly being TRBD1 (5 bases). CDR1 is SGHDT, CDR2 YYEEEE, per germline. The germline V and J ends were trimmed by 4 bases and 6 bases, with 10 bases remaining between them. This CDR3 is built from 12 residues. CDR3 sequence: CASSPGTSEAFF. CDR3 nucleotides: TGTGCCAGCAGCCCGGGGACTTCTGAAGCTTTCTTT.

This clonotype has only one observation. This chain uses TRBV27 with TRBJ2-7; D assignment may be TRBD1 or TRBD2 (6 bases each). Germline V lookup: CDR1 MNHEY, CDR2 SMNVEV (reference sequence). The CDR3 runs 15 residues. The ends were cut back, 6 bases at V and 6 bases at J, with 21 bases in the middle. This CDR3 reads CASRQSGGPLAEQYF. The CDR3 bases are TGTGCCAGCAGACAGAGTGGGGGGCCCCTCGCCGAGCAGTACTTC.

This clonotype was detected only a few times. A much more abundant neighbour one base away suggests this may be a read error. The rearrangement uses TRBV7-9 and TRBJ2-1; 10 bases map to TRBD1. The CDR3 totals 16 residues. Germline lookup yields CDR1 SEHNR and CDR2 FQNEAQ (reference sequence). CDR3 residues: CASSGRQGASYNVQFF. CDR3 bases: TGTGCCAGCAGCGGAAGACAGGGGGCCAGCTACAATGTGCAGTTCTTC.

This clonotype was found many times. This sequence joins TRBV3-1 and TRBJ2-3, with 9 bases aligning to TRBD2. V shed 0 bases and J 6 bases; nucleotides not matched to a gene: 7. The CDR3 loop spans 16 amino acids. CDR1 is LGHDT and CDR2 is YNNKEL in the germline V gene (reference sequence). Here the CDR3 reads CASSQDLAGKDDTQYF. CDR3 DNA sequence: TGTGCCAGCAGCCAAGATCTAGCGGGGAAGGATGATACGCAGTATTTT.

This clonotype was seen only once. A much larger clone differs by one base, so this may be a read error. The chain links TRBV4-3 to TRBJ2-2, with 9 bases that match TRBD2. The CDR3 loop spans 17 amino acids. Germline CDR1 and CDR2: LGHNA and YSLEER. V lost 1 base and J lost 10; bases outside the gene matches: 13. Written as DNA, the CDR3 is TGCGCCAGCAGCCAAGGTCCGGGACTAGCAGGCGCCGTGGAGCTGTTTTTT. The encoded protein is CASSQGPGLAGAVELFF.

This clonotype was seen repeatedly, ten times or more. V and J are TRBV28 and TRBJ2-7; D unresolved. Germline V gene sequence: CDR1 MDHEN, CDR2 SYDVKM. Trimming removed 8 bases at V and 2 bases at J, with 7 bases between. The CDR3 extends over 11 amino acids. DNA of the CDR3: TGTGCCAGCGGGCCGGCCTACGAGCAGTACTTC. It yields the protein CASGPAYEQYF. Full variable domain (missing parts from reference TRBV28 and TRBJ2-7): DVKVTQSSRYLVKRTGEKVFLECVQDMDHENMFWYRQDPGLGLRLIYFSYDVKMKEKGDIPEGYSVSREKKERFSLILESASTNQTSMYLCASGPAYEQYFGPGTRLTVT.

This clonotype occurred many times. This sequence joins TRBV28 and TRBJ2-7; 10 bases agree with TRBD2. Per germline, CDR1 MDHEN and CDR2 SYDVKM. The CDR3 totals 15 residues. Losses at the gene ends were 5 bases for V and 3 bases for J; bases not matched to a gene: 7. As DNA, the CDR3 is TGTGCCAGCAGTACCCCTAGCGGGGGACTCTACGAGCAGTACTTC. Residues: CASSTPSGGLYEQYF.

A note on this clonotype: A much larger clonotype is one base distant, so this may be a read error. This chain uses TRBV9 with TRBJ1-1; no clear D. Germline CDR1 and CDR2: SGDLS and YYNGEE. CDR3 size: 13 residues. CDR3 region: CASSVVMNIEAFF. CDR3 nucleotides: TGTGCCAGCAGCGTAGTGATGAACATTGAAGCTTTCTTT.